This T cell receptor beta chain was captured by sequencing in a study of CD8+ T cells in alopecia areata. V lost 4 bases, J lost 1 base, and 11 bases lay in between. CDR1 is MNHEY, CDR2 SMNVEV, per germline (reference sequence). There are 15 residues in the CDR3. To note about this clone: What it binds is unknown.

The study's findings and limits: Affected lesional scalp, above all in alopecia totalis/universalis, was more clonal than normal scalp. Possibly because of HLA-related factors, TCR sharing was less clear across patients than in mice. Among the cells sequenced in scalp samples are also the resident alphabeta T cells of normal skin.

RNA extraction and reverse transcription yielded cDNA as sequencing template. Clones were read by immunoSEQ multiplex PCR, and TCRdb kept only the in-frame ones, dropping some. The profile shows roughly 150,000 clones, 55% of them singletons. PBMCs yielded sorted CD4+ and CD8+ T cells. The rearrangement uses TRBV27 and TRBJ2-4, with a weak D call TRBD2 (6 bases). The sequenced sample was CD4+ T cells sorted from blood. This receptor was identified in a human donor in good health. The CDR3 loop is CASSSVGGAKNIQYF. The DNA of the CDR3 is TGTGCCAGCAGTTCAGTTGGGGGGGCCAAAAACATTCAGTACTTC.